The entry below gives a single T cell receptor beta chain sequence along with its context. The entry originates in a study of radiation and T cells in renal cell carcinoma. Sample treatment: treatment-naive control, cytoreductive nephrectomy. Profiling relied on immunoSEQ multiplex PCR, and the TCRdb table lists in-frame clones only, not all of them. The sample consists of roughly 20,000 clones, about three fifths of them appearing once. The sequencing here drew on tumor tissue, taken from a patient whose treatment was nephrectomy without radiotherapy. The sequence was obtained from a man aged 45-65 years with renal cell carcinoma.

CDR3 in amino acids: CASSQDRGEANTGELFF. In DNA, the CDR3 is TGCGCCAGCAGCCAAGATCGCGGGGAGGCGAACACCGGGGAGCTGTTTTTT. The chain uses TRBV4-3 and TRBJ2-2; tentatively, D is TRBD2 (6 bases). CDR1 LGHNA and CDR2 YSLEER come from the germline V gene. The V and J ends lost 0 bases and 0 bases respectively, with 11 bases between them. The CDR3 is 17 amino acids.